The 17 T cell receptor beta chains below come from one sample, sequenced in a study of tissue T cells after allogeneic stem cell transplantation. This table comes from immunoSEQ multiplex PCR, and its TCRdb copy is limited to in-frame clones, with some not included. The table has under 25,000 clones, 55% to 75% seen once. Sequencing input: spleen. All receptors derive from a female BALB/c mouse in good health. Strain haplotype at MHC: H2-d.

Comment on this clone: Genes here carry mouse names. Read sequence stops 1 residue before the CDR3 end, and the germline J gene provides the missing end. The rearrangement links TRBV2 to TRBJ2-7, with 9 bases matching TRBD2. CDR3 length equals 14 residues. The J segment lost 4 bases and the V segment lost 1 base, leaving 2 bases of the junction unmatched. CDR1 is LGHNA and CDR2 is YSYQKL in the germline V gene. The covered CDR3 bases are TGTGCCAGCAGCCAAGGGACTGGGGCTTATGAACAGTAC. Its translation: CASSQGTGAYEQY. The full CDR3 protein reads CASSQGTGAYEQYF.

This clone was seen only once. Here the gene names and germline are mouse. The read falls 1 residue short of the CDR3 end, and the missing part is taken from the germline J gene. The chain has TRBV4 and TRBJ1-1; 8 bases line up with TRBD1. The CDR3 spans 13 residues. The germline gives CDR1 LGHDT, CDR2 YNNKQL (reference sequence). J was trimmed by 0 bases and V by 8 bases; bases with no gene match: 2. This CDR3 is CASSGQANTEVFF. Partial CDR3 DNA: TGTGCCAGCTCGGGACAGGCAAACACAGAAGTCTTC.

Points on this clone: Any gene name here is a mouse gene name. Read coverage stops 1 residue before the CDR3 terminus; the germline J gene supplies the remainder. This rearrangement joins TRBV13-2 to TRBJ1-3; D gene unclear. CDR1 and CDR2 (germline): NNHNN, SYGAGS (reference sequence). The CDR3 is 13 amino acids. The V end was cut by 6 bases, the J end by 0 bases, with 7 bases between. The sequenced CDR3 bases are TGTGCCAGCGCGACATTTTCTGGAAATACGCTCTAT. Its protein product is CASATFSGNTLY. The full CDR3 reads CASATFSGNTLYF.

This clone was picked up a small number of times. The listed genes are named as in mouse. The CDR3 end falls 1 residue outside the read, so it is completed with the germline J gene. The V and J genes are TRBV5 and TRBJ2-1; TRBD2 matches at 9 bases. The V segment lost 4 bases and the J segment 1 base; nucleotides outside the gene matches: 2. The CDR3 contains 15 residues. CDR1 is LGHNA and CDR2 is YNLKQL in the germline V gene (reference sequence). CDR3 residues: CASSPTGGNYAEQFF. Partial CDR3 DNA: TGTGCCAGCAGCCCCACTGGGGGGAACTATGCTGAGCAGTTC.

Comments on this clone: Gene names refer to mouse genes. Sequencing ends 1 residue short of the CDR3 end; the germline J gene provides the rest. The chain recombines TRBV31 with TRBJ1-1, with D perhaps matching TRBD1 (5 bases). The length of the CDR3 is 12 residues. Trimming removed 3 bases from V and 4 bases from J, with 9 bases in between. Germline lookup yields CDR1 GKSSPN and CDR2 SITVG. Partial CDR3 DNA: TGTGCCTGGAGCGGGGGGGGCACAGAAGTCTTC. It specifies CAWSGGGTEVF. The CDR3 as a whole reads CAWSGGGTEVFF. The full variable domain, rest sourced from reference TRBV31 and TRBJ1-1, is AQTIHQWPVAEIKAVGSPLSLGCTIKGKSSPNLYWYWQATGGTLQQLFYSITVGQVESVVQLNLSASRPKDDQFILSTEKLLLSHSGFYLCAWSGGGTEVFFGKGTRLTVV.

A note on this clone: The genes and germline here are from mouse. The observed sequence ends 1 residue before the CDR3 terminus, with the missing tail filled in from the germline J gene. V usage is TRBV31 and J usage is TRBJ2-1, with D possibly TRBD2 on 5 matching bases. The CDR3 is 14 residues long. Germline CDR1 GKSSPN, CDR2 SITVG. V dropped 3 bases and J dropped 0 bases, with 9 bases sitting between them. The CDR3 sequence: CAWSSTGNYAEQFF. The sequenced CDR3 bases are TGTGCCTGGAGCTCTACTGGTAACTATGCTGAGCAGTTC.

With regard to this clone: Gene names are the mouse ones. From the germline J gene comes the end of the CDR3, since the read stops 1 residue before it. V gene TRBV20 combines with J gene TRBJ1-3; a weak D match, TRBD1 (6 bases). V gave up 6 bases and J gave up 2 bases, with 11 bases separating them. CDR1 is GFQATS, CDR2 STVNSAI, per germline. There are 13 residues in the CDR3. CDR3 amino acids: CGATGTTGNTLYF. The DNA read from the CDR3 is TGTGGTGCAACCGGGACAACTGGAAATACGCTCTAT. The variable domain in full, completed from reference TRBV20 and TRBJ1-3, reads GALVYQYPRRTICKSGTSMRMECQAVGFQATSVAWYRQSPQKTFELIALSTVNSAIKYEQNFTQEKFPISHPNLSFSSMTVLNAYLEDRGLYLCGATGTTGNTLYFGEGSRLIVV.

Notes on this clone: The genes and germline here are from mouse. The read finishes 1 residue shy of the CDR3 end, and the germline J gene is used to complete it. The chain couples TRBV15 to TRBJ2-5, with 10 bases fitting TRBD1. V was clipped by 6 bases and J by 5 bases; unmatched bases: 5. The CDR3 totals 14 residues. Germline assignment: CDR1 SGHND and CDR2 FRSKSL. CDR3: CASSPGTGADTQYF. The DNA read from the CDR3 is TGTGCCAGCAGCCCCGGGACAGGGGCAGACACCCAGTAC. Using reference TRBV15 and TRBJ2-5 for the parts outside the CDR3, the full variable domain is DAGVTQTPRHEVAEKGQTIILKCEPVSGHNDLFWYRQTKIQGLELLSYFRSKSLMEDGGAFKDRFKAEMLNSSFSTLKIQPTEPKDSAVYLCASSPGTGADTQYFGPGTRLLVL.

This clone turned up a few times. Mouse gene names apply. Read coverage stops 1 residue before the CDR3 terminus; the germline J gene supplies the remainder. The chain recombines TRBV20 with TRBJ1-3, with D possibly being TRBD1 (5 bases). Germline values: CDR1 GFQATS, CDR2 STVNSAI. V dropped 1 base and J dropped 2 bases, with 6 bases sitting between them. CDR3 size: 13 residues. CDR3 DNA (partial): TGTGGTGCTAGGGGCAGGGCTGGAAATACGCTCTAT. This sequence encodes CGARGRAGNTLY. The full CDR3 protein is CGARGRAGNTLYF.

In regard to this clone: Here the gene names and germline are mouse. Read sequence stops 1 residue before the CDR3 end, and the germline J gene provides the missing end. V gene TRBV17 combines with J gene TRBJ2-5; TRBD2 agrees at 8 bases. Germline CDR1 reads MNHDT; CDR2 reads YYDKIL. V lost 4 bases, J lost 3 bases, and 3 bases stayed unmatched. The CDR3 is 14 amino acids. The sequenced CDR3 bases are TGTGCTAGCAGTAACGGGGGGGCGCAAGACACCCAGTAC. Translated: CASSNGGAQDTQY. The full CDR3 sequence reads CASSNGGAQDTQYF.

Of note for this clone: Gene labels here are mouse ones. The CDR3 reads CAWSQTVNNQAPLF. The part of the CDR3 DNA that was read is TGTGCCTGGAGTCAGACAGTTAACAACCAGGCTCCGCTT. The gene calls are TRBV31 and TRBJ1-5; perhaps TRBD1 as D (5 bases). Coverage ceases 1 residue before the CDR3 finishes, and the germline J gene fills in the end. CDR1 is GKSSPN, CDR2 SITVG, per germline. Between the trimmed V and J ends, which lost 1 base and 0 bases, there was a span of 7 bases. This CDR3 has 14 amino acids.

This clone was seen a single time. Gene names denote mouse genes. The CDR3 extends 1 residue past the end of the read, so its final part is completed from the germline J gene. The chain links TRBV31 to TRBJ2-1; 7 positions match TRBD2. The CDR3 totals 12 residues. Trimming cost V 5 bases and J 5 bases; bases outside gene matches: 3. Germline CDR1 reads GKSSPN; CDR2 reads SITVG. The CDR3 here is CAWELGNAEQFF. Incomplete CDR3 DNA: TGTGCCTGGGAACTGGGGAATGCTGAGCAGTTC.

This clone was seen a few times. Genes here carry mouse names. The read falls 1 residue short of the CDR3 end, and the missing part is taken from the germline J gene. The gene calls are TRBV1 and TRBJ1-4, with a possible D match to TRBD1 (5 bases). V was shortened by 1 base and J by 3 bases, with 6 bases between the two germline ends. The CDR3 has 14 residues. CDR1 is NSQYPW, CDR2 LRSPGD, per germline (reference sequence). The CDR3 region is CTCSAARANERLFF. The CDR3 bases that were read are TGCACCTGCAGTGCAGCCAGGGCCAACGAAAGATTATTT. Filled out from reference TRBV1 and TRBJ1-4, the complete variable domain reads VTLLEQNPRWRLVPRGQAVNLRCILKNSQYPWMSWYQQDLQKQLQWLFTLRSPGDKEVKSLPGADYLATRVTDTELRLQVANMSQGRTLYCTCSAARANERLFFGHGTKLSVL.

This clone was picked up a small number of times. Gene and germline names: mouse. The CDR3 goes on 1 residue after the read ends, and that part is filled in from the germline J gene. This chain connects TRBV31 to TRBJ2-7; 11 nucleotides line up with TRBD2. After removal of 1 base from V and 7 bases from J, the junction contained 6 bases not matched to a gene. The CDR3 runs to 14 residues. Germline CDR1 and CDR2: GKSSPN and SITVG. The CDR3: CAWSPRDWGREQYF. The sequenced CDR3 bases are TGTGCCTGGAGTCCCCGGGACTGGGGGAGGGAACAGTAC.

Comment on this clone: Mouse germline and gene names are used. The read terminates 1 residue before the CDR3 end, so the remaining end is supplied by the germline J gene. Other DNA variants within this sample encode the same CDR3. The chain recombines TRBV19 with TRBJ1-3; D ambiguous. The CDR3 is 14 residues long. The germline V gene encodes CDR1 FNHDT and CDR2 SITEND (reference sequence). V dropped 0 bases and J dropped 0 bases, with 4 bases sitting between them. The CDR3 DNA, read in part, is TGTGCCAGCAGTATAGGAGATTCTGGAAATACGCTCTAT. Protein product: CASSIGDSGNTLY. The full CDR3 sequence reads CASSIGDSGNTLYF. Supplemented by reference TRBV19 and TRBJ1-3, the full variable domain reads GGIITQTPKFLIGQEGQKLTLKCQQNFNHDTMYWYRQDSGKGLRLIYYSITENDLQKGDLSEGYDASREKKSSFSLTVTSAQKNEMAVFLCASSIGDSGNTLYFGEGSRLIVV.

Comments on this clone: Gene names follow the mouse nomenclature. The read falls 1 residue short of the CDR3 end, and the missing part is taken from the germline J gene. The chain has TRBV20 and TRBJ2-1; D is ambiguous. The CDR3 is made up of 13 amino acids. Germline V gene data show CDR1 as GFQATS and CDR2 as STVNSAI. V gave up 0 bases and J gave up 0 bases, with 3 bases separating them. CDR3 in amino acids: CGARDYNYAEQFF. The CDR3 DNA, read in part, is TGTGGTGCTAGGGACTATAACTATGCTGAGCAGTTC.

A note on this clone: Gene names and germline match the mouse. The DNA ends 1 residue before the CDR3 does, and the rest of the CDR3 is filled in from the germline J gene. The rearrangement links TRBV13-1 to TRBJ2-3; maybe TRBD1 (5 bases). The CDR3 runs to 13 residues. V was cut by 5 bases and J by 0 bases, with 7 bases left in between. Germline lookup yields CDR1 NSHNY and CDR2 SYGAGN. Incomplete CDR3 DNA: TGTGCCAGCAGGGACAATAGTGCAGAAACGCTGTAT. Protein product: CASRDNSAETLY. The entire CDR3 is CASRDNSAETLYF.